Listed here are 18 T cell receptor beta chains from one sample, sequenced in a study of cytomegalovirus exposure and HLA in healthy donors. The data were produced by immunoSEQ multiplex PCR, yet TCRdb's version contains in-frame clones alone and is incomplete. The table has about 160,000 clones, just under 85% seen once. The specimen was PBMCs. These receptors were taken from a man aged 25-45 years in good health and CMV-seropositive.

This sequence joins TRBV9 and TRBJ2-5; possible D gene TRBD1, 5 bases. This CDR3 is 12 amino acids long. The germline V gene encodes CDR1 SGDLS and CDR2 YYNGEE. V was pared by 4 bases and J by 4 bases, with 8 bases between. CDR3 sequence: CASSRGRETQYF. CDR3 nucleotides: TGTGCCAGCAGCAGGGGTAGAGAGACCCAGTACTTC.

The V gene is TRBV12-5, the J gene TRBJ2-5; a weak D match, TRBD1 (5 bases). CDR3 length equals 13 residues. The V and J ends lost 4 bases and 7 bases respectively, with 13 bases between them. The germline V gene has CDR1 LGHNT and CDR2 FRNRAP. The CDR3 protein is CASGSVGQGTQYF. The CDR3 DNA reads as TGTGCTAGTGGTTCGGTCGGCCAGGGGACCCAGTACTTC.

A few counts support this clone. The genes are TRBV2 and TRBJ1-2, with D perhaps matching TRBD1 (5 bases). There are 13 residues in the CDR3. Per germline, CDR1 SNHLY and CDR2 FYNNEI. V dropped 3 bases and J dropped 4 bases, with 9 bases sitting between them. Here the CDR3 DNA reads TGTGCCAGCAGTGATAAGACAGTCTATGGCTACACCTTC. The encoded protein is CASSDKTVYGYTF.

The chain carries TRBV4-1 and TRBJ1-2; D is unresolved. Looked up from germline, CDR1 is MGHRA and CDR2 is YSYEKL. The CDR3 sequence is 15 residues long. Trimming left V 3 bases short and J 9 bases short, with 20 bases between. The CDR3 DNA follows: TGCGCCAGCAGCCAGACTGGACTGGGGTCCGGAAGCTACACCTTC. It is translated as CASSQTGLGSGSYTF.

V usage is TRBV6-5 and J usage is TRBJ2-7, with a weak D call TRBD2 (6 bases). The germline CDR1 and CDR2 sequences are MNHEY and SVGAGI. The CDR3 totals 13 residues. Deletions cut 1 base from V and 3 bases from J, with 7 bases between. CDR3 residues: CASSYLRDYEQYF. In DNA, the CDR3 is TGTGCCAGCAGTTACTTGCGGGACTACGAGCAGTACTTC.

This clone showed up just once. The chain has TRBV27 and TRBJ2-7; 7 bases are shared with TRBD1. The CDR3 covers 14 residues. The V gene end was trimmed by 5 bases and the J gene end by 3 bases; junction bases not matched to a gene: 7. Per germline, CDR1 MNHEY and CDR2 SMNVEV (reference sequence). The chain's CDR3 is CASSLPDRYYEQYF. In DNA, the CDR3 is TGTGCCAGCAGTCTACCGGACAGGTACTACGAGCAGTACTTC.

The chain uses TRBV6-1 and TRBJ1-1; D may be TRBD1 (6 bases). Looked up from germline, CDR1 is MNHNS and CDR2 is SASEGT. This CDR3 contains 15 residues. The V end was cut by 7 bases, the J end by 1 base, with 16 bases between. CDR3 in amino acids: CASIPGGVRNTEAFF. CDR3 nucleotides: TGTGCCAGCATCCCGGGGGGCGTCCGGAACACTGAAGCTTTCTTT.

The rearrangement joins TRBV7-9 to TRBJ1-5, with 8 bases that match TRBD1. Germline loops: CDR1 SEHNR, CDR2 FQNEAQ (reference sequence). The CDR3 is made up of 16 amino acids. Trimming cost V 0 bases and J 4 bases; bases outside gene matches: 5. This CDR3 reads CASSLALDRENQPQHF. The CDR3 DNA reads TGTGCCAGCAGCTTAGCGCTGGACAGGGAGAATCAGCCCCAGCATTTT.

Only one count was recorded for this clone. The chain carries TRBV9 and TRBJ2-5; 7 nucleotides match TRBD1. Germline loops: CDR1 SGDLS, CDR2 YYNGEE. The CDR3 sequence is 15 residues long. Trimming cost V 4 bases and J 0 bases; bases outside gene matches: 6. The CDR3 loop reads CASSTGTVYQETQYF. DNA of the CDR3: TGTGCCAGCAGCACAGGGACAGTGTACCAAGAGACCCAGTACTTC.

This clone came up many times. V is TRBV4-1 and J is TRBJ2-5, with TRBD1 identical over 10 bases. With V trimmed by 0 bases and J by 5 bases, 15 bases remained unmatched. This CDR3 has 19 amino acids. Germline CDR1 and CDR2: MGHRA and YSYEKL. CDR3 DNA: TGCGCCAGCAGCCAAGAAAGATCGGAGTGTAGACAGGGGGCTGAGACCCAGTACTTC. Its translation is CASSQERSECRQGAETQYF.

The V and J genes are TRBV5-1 and TRBJ1-1, with a weak D call TRBD1 (6 bases). V lost 4 bases to trimming and J lost 9 bases, with 19 bases between them. Germline CDR1 is SGHRS and CDR2 is YFSETQ. The CDR3 sequence is 14 residues long. In DNA, the CDR3 is TGCGCCAGCAGCCCAAGAGGGGGACGGGATAAAGCTTTCTTT. Translating it yields CASSPRGGRDKAFF.

The chain is built from TRBV5-1 and TRBJ1-1; 10 bases align to TRBD1. V gave up 0 bases and J gave up 5 bases; unmatched junction bases: 13. Germline CDR1 is SGHRS and CDR2 is YFSETQ. This CDR3 has 18 amino acids. CDR3 in DNA: TGCGCCAGCAGCTTGGCGACAGGGGGCTTGTCTGTGTGGACTGAAGCTTTCTTT. Residues: CASSLATGGLSVWTEAFF.

The V call is TRBV30, the J call TRBJ2-1, with TRBD2 matching over 7 bases. The V gene's germline CDR1 is GTSNPN and CDR2 SVGIG (reference sequence). V lost 5 bases, J lost 2 bases, and 12 bases stayed unmatched. The CDR3 has 16 residues. The CDR3: CAWEGTAGLPYNEQFF. The CDR3 nucleotides read TGTGCCTGGGAGGGAACAGCGGGGTTGCCCTACAATGAGCAGTTCTTC.

The chain joins TRBV2 to TRBJ2-5, with 7 bases lining up with TRBD2. The CDR3 runs to 15 residues. With V trimmed by 3 bases and J by 2 bases, 6 bases remained unmatched. Per the germline V gene, CDR1 is SNHLY and CDR2 is FYNNEI. In DNA, the CDR3 is TGTGCCAGCAGTGATTTGGAGGGAGGGCAAGAGACCCAGTACTTC. Its translation: CASSDLEGGQETQYF.

The chain uses TRBV7-9 and TRBJ1-2; D perhaps matches TRBD1 (6 bases). The CDR3 extends over 14 amino acids. Germline V CDR1 and CDR2: SEHNR, FQNEAQ (reference sequence). Trimming cost V 5 bases and J 8 bases, with 18 bases left between them. In DNA form, the CDR3 reads TGTGCCAGCAGCCCCCAAGTAGAAGGACAGGGCTACACCTTC. It codes for CASSPQVEGQGYTF.

The V call is TRBV5-6, the J call TRBJ1-5; the match to TRBD1 covers 7 bases. The CDR3 is made up of 15 amino acids. Per the germline V gene, CDR1 is SGHDT and CDR2 is YYEEEE. V was clipped by 4 bases and J by 3 bases; unmatched bases: 7. Written as DNA, the CDR3 is TGTGCCAGCAGCGAGACAGGGAAGCTCAATCAGCCCCAGCATTTT. Its translation: CASSETGKLNQPQHF.

The chain couples TRBV6-5 to TRBJ2-7; 8 positions agree with TRBD2. J lost 2 bases, V lost 5 bases, and 8 bases had no gene match. Germline loops: CDR1 MNHEY, CDR2 SVGAGI. This CDR3 comprises 15 residues. For the CDR3, the DNA is TGTGCCAGCAGTACCCGGGAGGGGTGGGCCTACGAGCAGTACTTC. Translated, it gives CASSTREGWAYEQYF.

The genes are TRBV19 and TRBJ2-7, with a tentative D call TRBD2 (6 bases). Trimming took off 5 bases at V and 3 bases at J, with 8 bases between the two ends. Germline V gene sequence: CDR1 LNHDA, CDR2 SQIVND (reference sequence). CDR3 length: 12 residues. The CDR3 coding sequence is TGTGCCAGTAGTGCCGGGGGCTACGAGCAGTACTTC. Translation gives CASSAGGYEQYF.